These 3 T cell receptor beta chains were all obtained from the same sample, sequenced in a study of blood T cell repertoires in COVID-19 (dated by TCRdb to about 2020). The library was generated by the immunoSEQ multiplex PCR assay. What TCRdb holds here is the immuneACCESS table cut down to in-frame rearrangements. Part of the clones is not present; checked against another copy, under half of the missing clones reflect an unresolved V gene, and the others are unexplained. For this sample the table gives about 200,000 clones, of which 86% were detected only once. Approximately 5% of the sample goes to the ten largest clones. Sequencing was done on a sample of PBMCs or T cells enriched from blood (not recorded which). The receptor set was obtained from a middle-aged man with acute COVID-19.

The genes are TRBV4-2 and TRBJ1-2; possible D gene TRBD1, 5 bases. Germline CDR1 LGHNA, CDR2 YNFKEQ. This CDR3 region has 14 residues. Trimming shortened V by 7 bases and J by 2 bases, and 14 bases separated the two germline ends. CDR3 region: CASTWAGKNYGYTF. The CDR3 coding sequence is TGTGCCAGCACTTGGGCAGGGAAGAACTATGGCTACACCTTC.

The chain combines TRBV28 with TRBJ2-1; D is uncertain. The length of the CDR3 is 13 residues. Per germline, CDR1 MDHEN and CDR2 SYDVKM. V gave up 7 bases and J gave up 0 bases, with 7 bases separating them. The CDR3 loop is CASNGNSYNEQFF. The CDR3 bases are TGTGCCAGCAATGGCAACTCCTACAATGAGCAGTTCTTC.

The CDR3, as DNA: TGTGCCAGCGCCATCGGGATCCAGATGAACACTGAAGCTTTCTTT. Its translation is CASAIGIQMNTEAFF. V usage is TRBV27 and J usage is TRBJ1-1, with unresolved D. Per germline, CDR1 MNHEY and CDR2 SMNVEV (reference sequence). The CDR3 covers 15 residues. Between the trimmed V and J ends, which lost 8 bases and 0 bases, there was a span of 16 bases.